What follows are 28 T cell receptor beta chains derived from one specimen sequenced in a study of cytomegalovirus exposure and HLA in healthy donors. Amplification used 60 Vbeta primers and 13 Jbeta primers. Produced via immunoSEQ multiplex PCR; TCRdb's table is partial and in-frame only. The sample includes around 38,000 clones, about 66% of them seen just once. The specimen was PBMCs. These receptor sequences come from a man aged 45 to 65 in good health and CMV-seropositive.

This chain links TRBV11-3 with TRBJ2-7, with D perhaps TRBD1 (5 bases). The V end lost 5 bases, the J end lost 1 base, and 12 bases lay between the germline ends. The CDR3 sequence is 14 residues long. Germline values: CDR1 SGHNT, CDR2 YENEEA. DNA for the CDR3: TGTGCCAGCAGCCCCTATCGACAGTCCTACGAGCAGTACTTC. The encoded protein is CASSPYRQSYEQYF.

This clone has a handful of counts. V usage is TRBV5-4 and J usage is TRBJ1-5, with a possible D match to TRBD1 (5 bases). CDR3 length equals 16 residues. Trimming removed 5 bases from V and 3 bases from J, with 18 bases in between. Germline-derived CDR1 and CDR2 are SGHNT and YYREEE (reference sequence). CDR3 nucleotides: TGTGCCAGCAGTCTGGTTGAAGACAGACTCAATCAGCCCCAGCATTTT. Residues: CASSLVEDRLNQPQHF.

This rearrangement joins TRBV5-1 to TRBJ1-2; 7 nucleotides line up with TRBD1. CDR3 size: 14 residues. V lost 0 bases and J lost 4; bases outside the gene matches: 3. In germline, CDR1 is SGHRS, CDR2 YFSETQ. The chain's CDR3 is CASSLEWTGYGYTF. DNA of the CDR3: TGCGCCAGCAGCTTGGAGTGGACAGGCTATGGCTACACCTTC.

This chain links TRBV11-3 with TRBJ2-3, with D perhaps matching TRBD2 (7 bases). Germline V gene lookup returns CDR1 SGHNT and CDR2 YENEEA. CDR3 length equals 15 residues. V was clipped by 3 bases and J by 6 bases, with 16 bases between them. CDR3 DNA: TGTGCCAGCAGCTTCGCAGGGGAGGGGATCGATACGCAGTATTTT. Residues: CASSFAGEGIDTQYF. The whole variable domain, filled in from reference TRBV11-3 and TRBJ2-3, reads EAGVVQSPRYKIIEKKQPVAFWCNPISGHNTLYWYLQNLGQGPELLIRYENEEAVDDSQLPKDRFSAERLKGVDSTLKIQPAELGDSAVYLCASSFAGEGIDTQYFGPGTRLTVL.

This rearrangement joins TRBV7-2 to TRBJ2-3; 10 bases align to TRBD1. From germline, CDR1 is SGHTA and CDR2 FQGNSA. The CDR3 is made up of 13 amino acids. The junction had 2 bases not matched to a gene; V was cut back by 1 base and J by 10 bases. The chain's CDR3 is CASSLGTGGAQYF. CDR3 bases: TGTGCCAGCAGCTTAGGGACAGGGGGAGCGCAGTATTTT. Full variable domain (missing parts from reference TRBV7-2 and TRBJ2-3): GAGVSQSPSNKVTEKGKDVELRCDPISGHTALYWYRQSLGQGLEFLIYFQGNSAPDKSGLPSDRFSAERTGGSVSTLTIQRTQQEDSAVYLCASSLGTGGAQYFGPGTRLTVL.

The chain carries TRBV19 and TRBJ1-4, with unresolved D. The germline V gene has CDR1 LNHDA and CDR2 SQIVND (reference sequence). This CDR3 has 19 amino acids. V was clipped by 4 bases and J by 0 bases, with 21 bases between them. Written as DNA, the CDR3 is TGTGCCAGTAGTACTCGCCAAAACCTAAACACAGCAACTAATGAAAAACTGTTTTTT. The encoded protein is CASSTRQNLNTATNEKLFF.

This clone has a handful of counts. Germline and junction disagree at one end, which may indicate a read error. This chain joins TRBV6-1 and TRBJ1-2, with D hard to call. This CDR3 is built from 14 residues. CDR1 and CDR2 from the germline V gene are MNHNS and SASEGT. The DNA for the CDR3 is TGTGCCAGCAGAGAAGGGAGTACTAACTATGGCTACACCTTC. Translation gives CASREGSTNYGYTF.

The CDR3 DNA is TGCGCCAGCAGCCAAGATCTCGCCGGACTTGTAAATGAGCAGTTCTTC. Amino acids: CASSQDLAGLVNEQFF. The gene calls are TRBV4-1 and TRBJ2-1, with D tentatively TRBD2 (5 bases). The ends were cut back, 0 bases at V and 7 bases at J, with 16 bases in the middle. The CDR3 is 16 amino acids. From germline, CDR1 is MGHRA and CDR2 YSYEKL.

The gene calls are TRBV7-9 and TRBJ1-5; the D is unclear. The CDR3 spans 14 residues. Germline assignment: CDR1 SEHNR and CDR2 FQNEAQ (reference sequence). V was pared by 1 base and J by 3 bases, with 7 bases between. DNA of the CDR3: TGTGCCAGCAGCTTAGACGGTTTCAATCAGCCCCAGCATTTT. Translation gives CASSLDGFNQPQHF.

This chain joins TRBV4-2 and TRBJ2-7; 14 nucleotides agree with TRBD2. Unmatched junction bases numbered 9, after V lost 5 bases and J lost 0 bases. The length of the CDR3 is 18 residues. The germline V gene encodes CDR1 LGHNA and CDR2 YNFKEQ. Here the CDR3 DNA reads TGTGCCAGCAGCACCTCCGGACTAGCGGGGGGCCCCTCCTACGAGCAGTACTTC. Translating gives CASSTSGLAGGPSYEQYF.

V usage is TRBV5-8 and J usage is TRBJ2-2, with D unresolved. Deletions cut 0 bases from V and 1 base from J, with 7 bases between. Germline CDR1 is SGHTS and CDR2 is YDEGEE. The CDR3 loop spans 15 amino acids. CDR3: CASSLGRLNTGELFF. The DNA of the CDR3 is TGTGCCAGCAGCTTGGGCAGATTGAACACCGGGGAGCTGTTTTTT. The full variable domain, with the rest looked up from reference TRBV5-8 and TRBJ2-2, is EAGVTQSPTHLIKTRGQQATLRCSPISGHTSVYWYQQALGLGLQFLLWYDEGEERNRGNFPPRFSGRQFPNYSSELNVNALELEDSALYLCASSLGRLNTGELFFGEGSRLTVL.

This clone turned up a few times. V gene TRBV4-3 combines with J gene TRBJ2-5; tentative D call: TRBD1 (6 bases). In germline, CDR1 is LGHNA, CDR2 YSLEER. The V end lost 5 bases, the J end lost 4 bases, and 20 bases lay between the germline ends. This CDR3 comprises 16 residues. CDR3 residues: CASSTRWAGAGETQYF. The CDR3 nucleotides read TGCGCCAGCAGCACCCGGTGGGCAGGGGCGGGAGAGACCCAGTACTTC.

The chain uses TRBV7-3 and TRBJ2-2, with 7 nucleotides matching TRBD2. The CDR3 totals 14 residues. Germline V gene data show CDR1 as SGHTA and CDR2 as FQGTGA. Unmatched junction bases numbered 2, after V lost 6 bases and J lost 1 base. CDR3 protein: CASRTGGNTGELFF. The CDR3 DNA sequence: TGTGCCAGCAGAACGGGGGGGAACACCGGGGAGCTGTTTTTT.

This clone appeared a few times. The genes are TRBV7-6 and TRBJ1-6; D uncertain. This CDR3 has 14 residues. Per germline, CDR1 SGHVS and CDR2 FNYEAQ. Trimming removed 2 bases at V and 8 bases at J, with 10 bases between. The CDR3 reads CASSLLGNDSPLHF. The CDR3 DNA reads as TGTGCCAGCAGCTTATTGGGCAATGATTCACCCCTCCACTTT.

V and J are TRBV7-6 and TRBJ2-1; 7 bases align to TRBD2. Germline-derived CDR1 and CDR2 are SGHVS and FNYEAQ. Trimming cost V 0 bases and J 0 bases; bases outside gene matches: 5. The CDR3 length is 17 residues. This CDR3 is CASSLARAGSSYNEQFF. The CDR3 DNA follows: TGTGCCAGCAGCTTAGCCAGAGCGGGGAGCTCCTACAATGAGCAGTTCTTC.

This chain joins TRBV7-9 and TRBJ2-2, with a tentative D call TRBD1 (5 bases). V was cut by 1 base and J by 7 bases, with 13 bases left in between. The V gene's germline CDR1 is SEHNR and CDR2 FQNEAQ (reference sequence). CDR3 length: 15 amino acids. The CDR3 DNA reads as TGTGCCAGCAGCTTAGTTTCGGCAGGGAACGGGGAGCTGTTTTTT. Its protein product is CASSLVSAGNGELFF.

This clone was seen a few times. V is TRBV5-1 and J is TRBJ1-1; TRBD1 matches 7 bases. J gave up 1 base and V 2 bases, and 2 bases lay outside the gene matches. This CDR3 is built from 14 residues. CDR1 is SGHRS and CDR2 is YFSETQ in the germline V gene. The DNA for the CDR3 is TGCGCCAGCAGCTTCACAGGGGCGAACACTGAAGCTTTCTTT. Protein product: CASSFTGANTEAFF.

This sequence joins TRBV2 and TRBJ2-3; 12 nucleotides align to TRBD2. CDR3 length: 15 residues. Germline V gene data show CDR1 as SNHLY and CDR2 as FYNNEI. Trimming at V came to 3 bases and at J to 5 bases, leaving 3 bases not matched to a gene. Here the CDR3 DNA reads TGTGCCAGCAGTGACAGGACTAGCGGGAAAGATACGCAGTATTTT. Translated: CASSDRTSGKDTQYF.

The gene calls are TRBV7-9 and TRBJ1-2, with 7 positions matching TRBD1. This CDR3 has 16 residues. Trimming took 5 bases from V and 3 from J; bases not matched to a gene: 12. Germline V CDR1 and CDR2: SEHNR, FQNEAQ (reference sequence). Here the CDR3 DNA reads TGTGCCAGCAGCCCTGTCTGGGCGGGGACAGACTATGGCTACACCTTC. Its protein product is CASSPVWAGTDYGYTF.

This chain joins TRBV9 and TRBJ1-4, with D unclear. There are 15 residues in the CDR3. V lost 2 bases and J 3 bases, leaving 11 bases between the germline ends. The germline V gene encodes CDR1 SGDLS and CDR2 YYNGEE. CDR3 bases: TGTGCCAGCAGCGTTTCCCCAGGTCCTAATGAAAAACTGTTTTTT. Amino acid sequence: CASSVSPGPNEKLFF. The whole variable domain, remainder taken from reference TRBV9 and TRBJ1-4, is DSGVTQTPKHLITATGQRVTLRCSPRSGDLSVYWYQQSLDQGLQFLIQYYNGEERAKGNILERFSAQQFPDLHSELNLSSLELGDSALYFCASSVSPGPNEKLFFGSGTQLSVL.

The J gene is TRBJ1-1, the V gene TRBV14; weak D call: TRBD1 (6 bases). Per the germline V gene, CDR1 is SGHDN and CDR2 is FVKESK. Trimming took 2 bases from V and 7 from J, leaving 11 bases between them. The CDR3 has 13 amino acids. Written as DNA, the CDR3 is TGTGCCAGCAGCCAAACGACAGGTGGTGAAGCTTTCTTT. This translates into CASSQTTGGEAFF.

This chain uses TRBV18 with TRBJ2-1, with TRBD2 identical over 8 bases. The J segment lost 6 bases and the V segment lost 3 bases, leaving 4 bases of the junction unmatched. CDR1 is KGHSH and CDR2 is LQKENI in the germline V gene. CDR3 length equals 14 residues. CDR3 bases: TGTGCCAGCTCACCGGGACTAGGAGTCAATGAGCAGTTCTTC. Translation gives CASSPGLGVNEQFF. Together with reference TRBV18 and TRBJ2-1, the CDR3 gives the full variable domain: NAGVMQNPRHLVRRRGQEARLRCSPMKGHSHVYWYRQLPEEGLKFMVYLQKENIIDESGMPKERFSAEFPKEGPSILRIQQVVRGDSAAYFCASSPGLGVNEQFFGPGTRLTVL.

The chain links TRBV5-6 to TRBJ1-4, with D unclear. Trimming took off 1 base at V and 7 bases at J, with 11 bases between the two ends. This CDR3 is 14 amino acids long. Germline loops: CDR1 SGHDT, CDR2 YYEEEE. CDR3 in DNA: TGTGCCAGCAGCTTGCAACAGTTGGGTGAAAAACTGTTTTTT. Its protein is CASSLQQLGEKLFF.

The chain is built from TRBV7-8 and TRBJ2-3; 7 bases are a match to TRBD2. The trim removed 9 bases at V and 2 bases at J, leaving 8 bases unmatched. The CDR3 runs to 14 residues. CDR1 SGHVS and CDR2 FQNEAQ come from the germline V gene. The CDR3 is CASDSGAYTDTQYF. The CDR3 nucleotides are TGTGCCAGTGACAGCGGGGCATACACAGATACGCAGTATTTT.

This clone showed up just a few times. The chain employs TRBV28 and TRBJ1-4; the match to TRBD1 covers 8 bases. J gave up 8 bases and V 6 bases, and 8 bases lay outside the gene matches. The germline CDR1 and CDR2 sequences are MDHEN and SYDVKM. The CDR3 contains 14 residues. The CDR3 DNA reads TGTGCCAGCAGAAGGGGACAGGCCACGGAAAAACTGTTTTTT. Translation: CASRRGQATEKLFF.

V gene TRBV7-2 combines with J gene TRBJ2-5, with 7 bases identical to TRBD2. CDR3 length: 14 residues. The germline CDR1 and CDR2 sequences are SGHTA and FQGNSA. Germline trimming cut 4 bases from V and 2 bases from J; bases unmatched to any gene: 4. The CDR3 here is CASSSQGLQETQYF. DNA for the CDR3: TGTGCCAGCAGCTCCCAGGGACTACAAGAGACCCAGTACTTC. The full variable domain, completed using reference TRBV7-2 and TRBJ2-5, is GAGVSQSPSNKVTEKGKDVELRCDPISGHTALYWYRQSLGQGLEFLIYFQGNSAPDKSGLPSDRFSAERTGGSVSTLTIQRTQQEDSAVYLCASSSQGLQETQYFGPGTRLLVL.

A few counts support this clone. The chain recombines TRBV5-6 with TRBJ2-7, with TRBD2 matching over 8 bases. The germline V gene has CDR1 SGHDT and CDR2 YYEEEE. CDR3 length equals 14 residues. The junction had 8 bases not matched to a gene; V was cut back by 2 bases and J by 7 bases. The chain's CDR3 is CASSFREGAREQYF. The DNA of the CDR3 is TGTGCCAGCAGCTTCCGGGAGGGAGCTAGGGAGCAGTACTTC.

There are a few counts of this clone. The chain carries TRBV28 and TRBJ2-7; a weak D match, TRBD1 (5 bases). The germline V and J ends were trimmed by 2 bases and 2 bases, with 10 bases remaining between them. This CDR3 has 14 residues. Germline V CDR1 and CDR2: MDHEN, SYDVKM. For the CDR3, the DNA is TGTGCCAGCAGTTTACTCAGGGCTCCCTACGAGCAGTACTTC. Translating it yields CASSLLRAPYEQYF.